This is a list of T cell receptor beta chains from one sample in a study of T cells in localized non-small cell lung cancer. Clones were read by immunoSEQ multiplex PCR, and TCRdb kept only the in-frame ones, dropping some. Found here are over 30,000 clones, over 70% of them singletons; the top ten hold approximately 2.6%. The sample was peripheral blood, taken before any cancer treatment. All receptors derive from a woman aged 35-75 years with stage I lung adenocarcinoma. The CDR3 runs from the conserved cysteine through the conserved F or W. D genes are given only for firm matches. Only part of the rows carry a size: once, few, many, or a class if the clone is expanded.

CDR3aa: CAISGAEVNQPQHF
CDR3nt: TGTGCCATCAGTGGGGCAGAGGTCAATCAGCCCCAGCATTTT
d_gene: NA
j_gene: TRBJ1-5
abundance: NA
v_gene: TRBV10-3

CDR3aa: CASSWTDSNQPQHF
CDR3nt: TGTGCCAGCAGCTGGACGGATAGCAATCAGCCCCAGCATTTT
d_gene: NA
j_gene: TRBJ1-5
abundance: NA
v_gene: TRBV11-2

CDR3aa: CASSADRDYEQYF
CDR3nt: TGTGCCAGCAGCGCCGACAGGGACTACGAGCAGTACTTC
d_gene: TRBD1
j_gene: TRBJ2-7
abundance: NA
v_gene: TRBV7-9

CDR3aa: CASSPPHRQGGFGETQYF
CDR3nt: TGTGCCAGTAGTCCCCCACATCGACAGGGGGGGTTTGGAGAGACCCAGTACTTC
d_gene: TRBD1
j_gene: TRBJ2-5
abundance: NA
v_gene: TRBV19

CDR3aa: CSVEGIAGGPSYNEQFF
CDR3nt: TGCAGCGTTGAAGGTATAGCGGGAGGGCCATCCTACAATGAGCAGTTCTTC
d_gene: TRBD2
j_gene: TRBJ2-1
abundance: NA
v_gene: TRBV29-1

CDR3aa: CASSLYGSYNEQFF
CDR3nt: TGTGCCAGCAGCTTATACGGCAGTTACAATGAGCAGTTCTTC
d_gene: NA
j_gene: TRBJ2-1
abundance: once
v_gene: TRBV7-2

CDR3aa: CASSLVAGGNSNQPQHF
CDR3nt: TGTGCCAGCAGCTTAGTGGCAGGGGGGAATAGCAATCAGCCCCAGCATTTT
d_gene: TRBD1
j_gene: TRBJ1-5
abundance: NA
v_gene: TRBV7-2

CDR3aa: CATSRGQGGASGSIKYEQYF
CDR3nt: TGTGCCACCAGCCGCGGACAGGGTGGGGCTAGCGGGAGCATAAAATACGAGCAGTACTTC
d_gene: TRBD2
j_gene: TRBJ2-7
abundance: NA
v_gene: TRBV15

CDR3aa: CAWRKFRTGAYEQYF
CDR3nt: TGTGCCTGGAGGAAATTTAGGACAGGGGCCTACGAGCAGTACTTC
d_gene: TRBD1
j_gene: TRBJ2-7
abundance: NA
v_gene: TRBV30

CDR3aa: CASSTYLAEGYEQYF
CDR3nt: TGTGCCAGTAGTACTTATCTAGCGGAAGGCTACGAGCAGTACTTC
d_gene: TRBD2
j_gene: TRBJ2-7
abundance: NA
v_gene: TRBV19

CDR3aa: CASSLRVERLEEQYF
CDR3nt: TGTGCCAGCAGCTTGAGGGTTGAAAGGCTAGAGGAGCAGTACTTC
d_gene: NA
j_gene: TRBJ2-7
abundance: NA
v_gene: TRBV7-9

CDR3aa: CASSLDPGLTGQYF
CDR3nt: TGTGCCAGCAGCTTAGATCCCGGACTGACGGGGCAGTACTTC
d_gene: NA
j_gene: TRBJ2-7
abundance: NA
v_gene: TRBV11-2

CDR3aa: CASSPPSGSDEQFF
CDR3nt: TGCGCCAGCAGCCCCCCTAGCGGGAGTGATGAGCAGTTCTTC
d_gene: TRBD2
j_gene: TRBJ2-1
abundance: NA
v_gene: TRBV5-1

CDR3aa: CASSDLAYNEQFF
CDR3nt: TGTGCCAGCAGTGACCTAGCCTACAATGAGCAGTTCTTC
d_gene: NA
j_gene: TRBJ2-1
abundance: NA
v_gene: TRBV2